This is a list of T cell receptor beta chains from one sample in a study of CD8 T cells in ankylosing spondylitis. Each CDR3 protein is one row after TCRdb ran MiXCR on the 5' RACE reads. The repertoire holds 250,000 or so distinct CDR3 sequences, 15% to 20% seen once, with less than 35% in the top ten. Sequencing used blood, either unsorted or a sorted T cell fraction (not recorded which). The receptor source for this set is a male donor with ankylosing spondylitis or in good health (not recorded which). Each CDR3 is given with its conserved first and last residue. The D gene is left open where the match is weak. Size tells how often a clone was seen (once, few, many) or the class of an expanded clone, and some rows leave it out.

>TRBD2|TRBJ2-3|.|TRBV7-2
TGTGCCAGCAGCTTAGGAGCTAGCGGGTTCACAGATACGCAGTATTTT
CASSLGASGFTDTQYF
>TRBD2|TRBJ2-1|.|TRBV6-1
TGTGCCAGCAGCCGCGGACTAGCGAATGAGCAGTTCTTC
CASSRGLANEQFF
>TRBD2|TRBJ2-7|.|TRBV4-1
TGCGCCAGCAGCCACTCTAGCGGGAGTACCTACGAGCAGTACTTC
CASSHSSGSTYEQYF
>.|TRBJ2-1|.|TRBV20-1
TGCAGTGCTATCGAGGACCCGAATACCTACAATGAGCAGTTCTTC
CSAIEDPNTYNEQFF
>TRBD1|TRBJ1-1|.|TRBV7-9
TGTGCCAGCAGCTCAACGACAGGGCTTGAAGCTTTCTTT
CASSSTTGLEAFF
>TRBD2|TRBJ2-1|.|TRBV20-1
TGCAGTGCTAGAGAACCGGGACTAGCGCCACCCTCCTACAATGAGCAGTTCTTC
CSAREPGLAPPSYNEQFF
>.|TRBJ2-5|many|TRBV6-5
TGTGCCAGCAGTTACTCCGTTGGGGGCAGGGAGACCCAGTACTTC
CASSYSVGGRETQYF
>.|TRBJ1-1|few|TRBV5-1
TGCGCCAGCCGCCTCGCGGGGACCACTGAAGCTTTCTTT
CASRLAGTTEAFF
>.|TRBJ2-7|.|TRBV7-2
TGTGCCAGCAGCTTAGGGGAGCTAGCGCCGCTTTTCGAGCAGTACTTC
CASSLGELAPLFEQYF
>.|TRBJ2-5|many|TRBV19
TGTGCCAGTAGTATGGAAGAGACCCAGTACTTC
CASSMEETQYF
>TRBD2|TRBJ2-3|.|TRBV7-9
TGTGCCAGCAGCTTAGTTCCGCGGGAGAAGGGGGATACGCAGTATTTT
CASSLVPREKGDTQYF
>.|TRBJ2-7|.|TRBV27
TGTGCCAGCAGTTACACCTACGGGGGATCCTACGAGCAGTACTTC
CASSYTYGGSYEQYF
>TRBD1|TRBJ2-1|many|TRBV5-1
TGCGCCAGTCGACCGGGACAGGGGGCTGGTGAGCAGTTCTTC
CASRPGQGAGEQFF
>.|TRBJ2-1|.|TRBV7-8
TGTGCCAGCAGCTCACGAGGGGGGGGGCCGGGCAATGAGCAGTTCTTC
CASSSRGGGPGNEQFF
>.|TRBJ2-5|few|TRBV7-9
TGTGCCAGCAGCCTGACGATCCGGGGGCAAGAGACCCAGTACTTC
CASSLTIRGQETQYF
>.|TRBJ1-1|few|TRBV4-1
TGCGCCAGCAGCCAGATCAGAGAATTGACTGAAGCTTTCTTT
CASSQIRELTEAFF
>TRBD2|TRBJ2-3|few|TRBV5-1
TGCGCCAGTACCCCGGGACTAGCGGGAGGGAGCACAGATACGCAGTATTTT
CASTPGLAGGSTDTQYF
>.|TRBJ2-1|.|TRBV11-2
TGTGCCAGCAGCTCGCAGGACCAAGCATACAATGAGCAGTTCTTC
CASSSQDQAYNEQFF
>.|TRBJ2-1|few|TRBV13
TGTGCCAGCAGCTGGCTAGGGGTCTCCTACAATGAGCAGTTCTTC
CASSWLGVSYNEQFF
>TRBD1|TRBJ1-5|many|TRBV12-3/TRBV12-4
TGTGCCAGCAGTTTCCGACAGGGGGGGGGTCAGCCCCAGCATTTT
CASSFRQGGGQPQHF
>.|TRBJ2-7|few|TRBV21-1
TGTGCCAGCAGCACAGGGCCCCCATTACTAGCGGGCCAAAAAAAGAACTCCTACGAGCAGTACTTC
CASSTGPPLLAGQKKNSYEQYF
>.|TRBJ2-7|few|TRBV7-2
TGTGCCAGCAGCTTAGCGGGAGGTAATTCCTACGAGCAGTACTTC
CASSLAGGNSYEQYF
>TRBD2|TRBJ2-5|.|TRBV9
TGTGCCAGCAGCGTAGATGGTGGGAGGGGAGAGACCCAGTACTTC
CASSVDGGRGETQYF
>TRBD2|TRBJ2-7|few|TRBV5-5
TGTGCCAGCAGCCCGACTGTAGCGGGAGTTTCCTACGAGCAGTACTTC
CASSPTVAGVSYEQYF
>TRBD2|TRBJ2-1|.|TRBV6-2/TRBV6-3
TGTGCCAGCAGCCCAGGCGGGAGGGTCCATGAGCAGTTCTTC
CASSPGGRVHEQFF
>.|TRBJ2-1|.|TRBV5-1
TGCGCCAGCAGCTCGGATAGCTCGGGCATAGATGAGCAGTTCTTC
CASSSDSSGIDEQFF
>.|TRBJ2-5|few|TRBV6-5
TGTGCCAGCAGTTACTCGGGAGTAAAAGAGACCCAGTACTTC
CASSYSGVKETQYF
>.|TRBJ1-1|few|TRBV12-3/TRBV12-4
TGTGCCAGCAGTTTAGATGGTCTGTACACTGAAGCTTTCTTT
CASSLDGLYTEAFF
>.|TRBJ2-2|few|TRBV4-3
TGCGCCAGCAGCCAAGATCACTGGGGTCTACCCGGGGAGCTGTTTTTT
CASSQDHWGLPGELFF
>.|TRBJ2-7|many|TRBV29-1
TGCAGCGTCAGGGCAGGGAGCTACGAGCAGTACTTC
CSVRAGSYEQYF
>.|TRBJ2-1|.|TRBV6-2/TRBV6-3
TGTGCCAGCAGTTACTTTGAACTCGAGCAGTTCTTC
CASSYFELEQFF
>TRBD2|TRBJ2-1|few|TRBV29-1
TGCAGCGTTGAAGATCCCCGGACTAGCGGGAGCTACAATGAGCAGTTCTTC
CSVEDPRTSGSYNEQFF
>TRBD1|TRBJ2-3|.|TRBV6-2/TRBV6-3
TGTGCCAGCAGAAGGGACAGTCCGGCGTTGGATACGCAGTATTTT
CASRRDSPALDTQYF
>.|TRBJ1-2|many|TRBV20-1
TGCAGTGCTAGAGCGGTTGCAACGAACTATGGCTACACCTTC
CSARAVATNYGYTF
>TRBD1|TRBJ1-2|.|TRBV12-3/TRBV12-4
TGTGCCAGCAGTTTAAGGGACAGGGCTCAAAGTGGCTATGGCTACACCTTC
CASSLRDRAQSGYGYTF
>.|TRBJ1-3|few|TRBV12-3/TRBV12-4
TGTGCCAGCAGCCCCGGGTTTACAGGGATCACCATATATTTT
CASSPGFTGITIYF
>.|TRBJ2-7|few|TRBV11-2
TGTGCCAGCAGCCTCCCCTCGGGACACAACTACGAGCAGTACTTC
CASSLPSGHNYEQYF
>TRBD2|TRBJ2-2|once|TRBV24-1
TGTGCCACCAGTGATTCAGGACTAGCGGGCGAAAACACCGGGGAGCTGTTTTTT
CATSDSGLAGENTGELFF
>.|TRBJ1-1|.|TRBV7-9
TGTGCCAGCAGCTTCAGGGTGGCTGAAGCTTTCTTT
CASSFRVAEAFF
>.|TRBJ2-1|.|TRBV14
TGTGCCAGCAGCCACCGATGGGGCTCCTACAATGAGCAGTTCTTC
CASSHRWGSYNEQFF
>.|TRBJ1-5|many|TRBV4-1
TGCGCCAGCAGCCAAGACCGCCGGACGGATCAGCCCCAGCATTTT
CASSQDRRTDQPQHF
>.|TRBJ2-2|.|TRBV11-2
TGTGCCAGCAGCCCAATGCTTCTAGGTTCCGGGGAGCTGTTTTTT
CASSPMLLGSGELFF
>.|TRBJ2-7|many|TRBV7-9
TGTGCCAGCAGCGGGCCTTGGGGGATAAGCAACTACGAGCAGTACTTC
CASSGPWGISNYEQYF
>.|TRBJ2-7|.|TRBV29-1
TGCAGCGTTGTTGAGGGCGAGCTTACCTACGAGCAGTACTTC
CSVVEGELTYEQYF
>TRBD2|TRBJ2-7|.|TRBV28
TGTGCCAGCAGCCGCCCCTCGCGGGAGTCCGGCGAGCAGTACTTC
CASSRPSRESGEQYF
>TRBD2|TRBJ2-5|.|TRBV11-2
TGTGCCAGCAGTCCATCAGCGGGAGTTGGTGTGTCTCAAGAGACCCAGTACTTC
CASSPSAGVGVSQETQYF
>.|TRBJ2-3|.|TRBV2
TGTGCCAGCAGTGACCGGGACCCCTTGAGCACAGATACGCAGTATTTT
CASSDRDPLSTDTQYF
>TRBD2|TRBJ2-2|.|TRBV7-2
TGTGCCAGCACCTGGCGCGATAGCGGGCTCACCGGGGAGCTGTTTTTT
CASTWRDSGLTGELFF
>TRBD1|TRBJ2-7|many|TRBV29-1
TGCAGCGTTGAAGACGCCGGGACAGATAACTCCTACGAGCAGTACTTC
CSVEDAGTDNSYEQYF
>TRBD1|TRBJ2-4|few|TRBV5-6
TGTGCCAGCAGCTTGGCCTTGACAGGGTCGGCCATTCAGTACTTC
CASSLALTGSAIQYF
>TRBD2|TRBJ2-2|few|TRBV29-1
TGCAGCGTTGATCTGGGAGGCGGGAGGGAAACCGGGGAGCTGTTTTTT
CSVDLGGGRETGELFF
>.|TRBJ1-6|many|TRBV6-4
TGTGCCAGCGGAGCAGGGGATAATTCACCCCTCCACTTT
CASGAGDNSPLHF
>TRBD1|TRBJ2-1|few|TRBV5-6
TGTGCCAGCAGCTTGGGGGACAGGGCGGCCTACAATGAGCAGTTCTTC
CASSLGDRAAYNEQFF
>TRBD1|TRBJ2-1|few|TRBV29-1
TGCAGCGTTGATAGGGACAGGGATTACTGGGGGCAGTTCTTC
CSVDRDRDYWGQFF
>.|TRBJ2-1|.|TRBV28
TGTGCCAGCGGGAGGCCACTGAATGAGCAGTTCTTC
CASGRPLNEQFF
>.|TRBJ2-1|many|TRBV9
TGTGCCAGCAGCGGCACACTAGGCCAGAATGAGCAGTTCTTC
CASSGTLGQNEQFF
>.|TRBJ1-1|few|TRBV4-1
TGCGCCAGCAGCCAAGATATGGTCCAGTTCGCTGAAGCTTTCTTT
CASSQDMVQFAEAFF
>TRBD2|TRBJ2-1|.|TRBV20-1
TGCAGTGCCACACTAGCGGATGAGCAGTTCTTC
CSATLADEQFF
>.|TRBJ2-7|.|TRBV28
TGTGCCAGCAGGTGGATCGAGGGGGGCTACGAGCAGTACTTC
CASRWIEGGYEQYF
>TRBD2|TRBJ2-1|few|TRBV5-6
TGTGCCAGCAGCCTTATGGTAGCGGGATCGTACAATGAGCAGTTCTTC
CASSLMVAGSYNEQFF